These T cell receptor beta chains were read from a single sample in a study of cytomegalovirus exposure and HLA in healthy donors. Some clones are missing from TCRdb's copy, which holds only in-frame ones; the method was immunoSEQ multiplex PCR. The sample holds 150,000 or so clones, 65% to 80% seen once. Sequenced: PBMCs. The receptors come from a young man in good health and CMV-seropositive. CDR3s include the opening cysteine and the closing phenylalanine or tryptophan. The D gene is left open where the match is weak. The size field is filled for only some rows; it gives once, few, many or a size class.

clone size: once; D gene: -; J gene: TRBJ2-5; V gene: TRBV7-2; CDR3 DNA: TGTGCCAGCAGCTTAAGACAAGCTACGGGGTGGGCCCAGTACTTC; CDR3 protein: CASSLRQATGWAQYF
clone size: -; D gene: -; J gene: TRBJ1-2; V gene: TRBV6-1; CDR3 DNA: TGTGCCAGCAGGGAGCCCGCTAACTATGGCTACACCTTC; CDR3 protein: CASREPANYGYTF
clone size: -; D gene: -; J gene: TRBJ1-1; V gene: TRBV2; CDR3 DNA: TGTGCCAGCCAGGGACACACGAACACTGAAGCTTTCTTT; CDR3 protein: CASQGHTNTEAFF
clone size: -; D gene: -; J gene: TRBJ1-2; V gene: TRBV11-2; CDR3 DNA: TGTGCCAGCAGCATCAGCGTCGGACAGAGCAATGGCTACACCTTC; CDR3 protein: CASSISVGQSNGYTF
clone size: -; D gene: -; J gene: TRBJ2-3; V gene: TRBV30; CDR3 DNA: TGTGCCTGGAGGGTTAGCGCCGCAGATACGCAGTATTTT; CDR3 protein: CAWRVSAADTQYF
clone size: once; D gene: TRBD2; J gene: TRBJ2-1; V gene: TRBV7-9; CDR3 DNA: TGTGCCAGCAGCTCATCTACAGGTAGCGGGGGGGCACGGAATGAGCAGTTCTTC; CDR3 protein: CASSSSTGSGGARNEQFF
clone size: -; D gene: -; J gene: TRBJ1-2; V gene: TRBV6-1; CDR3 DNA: TGTGCCAGCAGTGAAAGGGGGACGGACCCCTCCGGCTACACCTTC; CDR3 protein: CASSERGTDPSGYTF
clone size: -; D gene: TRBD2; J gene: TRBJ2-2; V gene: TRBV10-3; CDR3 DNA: TGTGCCATCAGCGGAGTAGGAGCGGGAGCCCTCGCGAACACCGGGGAGCTGTTTTTT; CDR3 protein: CAISGVGAGALANTGELFF
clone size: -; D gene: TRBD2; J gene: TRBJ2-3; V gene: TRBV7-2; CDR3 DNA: TGTGCCAGCAGCTTAGTTGGGACTAGCGTTTCAGATACGCAGTATTTT; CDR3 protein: CASSLVGTSVSDTQYF
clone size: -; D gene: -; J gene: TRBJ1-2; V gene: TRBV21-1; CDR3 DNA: TGTGCCACCCTGGACAGGAAAAACTATGGCTACACCTTC; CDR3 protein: CATLDRKNYGYTF
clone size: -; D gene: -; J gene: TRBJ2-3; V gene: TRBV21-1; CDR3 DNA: TGTGCCAGCACGCTAGGTACGCAGTATTTT; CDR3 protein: CASTLGTQYF
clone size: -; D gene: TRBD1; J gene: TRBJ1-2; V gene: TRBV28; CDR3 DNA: TGTGCCAGCAGTTTTCCCGGGACAGACTATGGCTACACCTTC; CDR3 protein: CASSFPGTDYGYTF
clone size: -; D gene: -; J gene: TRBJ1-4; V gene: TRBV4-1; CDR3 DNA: TGCGCCAGCAGCCCGAGGCCGGGTCTCGAGACAACTAATGAAAAACTGTTTTTT; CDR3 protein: CASSPRPGLETTNEKLFF
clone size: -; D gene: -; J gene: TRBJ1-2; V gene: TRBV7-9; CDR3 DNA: TGTGCCAGCAGCGAAGGGGCAGGGCACGTCACTAACTATGGCTACACCTTC; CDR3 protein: CASSEGAGHVTNYGYTF
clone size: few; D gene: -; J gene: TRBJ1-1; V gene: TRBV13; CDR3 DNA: TGTGCCAGCAGCTGGGGGACTCGGGGGGGCACTGAAGCTTTCTTT; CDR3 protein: CASSWGTRGGTEAFF
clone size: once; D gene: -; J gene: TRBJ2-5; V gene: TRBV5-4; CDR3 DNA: TGTGCCAGCAGCTCGGACTCGAAAGAGACCCAGTACTTC; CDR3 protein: CASSSDSKETQYF
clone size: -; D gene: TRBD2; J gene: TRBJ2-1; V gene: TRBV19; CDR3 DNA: TGTGCCAGCCGACTAGCGGGGAACTACAATGAGCAGTTCTTC; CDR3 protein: CASRLAGNYNEQFF
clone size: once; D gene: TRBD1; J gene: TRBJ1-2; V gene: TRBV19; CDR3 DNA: TGTGCCAGTAGTATAGCCGGACAGGGTGCCTATGGCTACACCTTC; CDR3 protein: CASSIAGQGAYGYTF
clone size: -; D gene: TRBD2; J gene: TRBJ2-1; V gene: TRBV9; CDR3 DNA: TGTGCCAGCAGCGTCTCCGGGGGGGCGGTCAATGAGCAGTTCTTC; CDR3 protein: CASSVSGGAVNEQFF
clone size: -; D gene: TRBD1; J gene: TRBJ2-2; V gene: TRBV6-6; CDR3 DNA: TGTGCCAGCAGACCTGGTGGGACAGGGGGCACCGGGGAGCTGTTTTTT; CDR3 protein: CASRPGGTGGTGELFF
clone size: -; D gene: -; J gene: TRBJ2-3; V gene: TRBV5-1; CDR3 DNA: TGCGCCAGCAGCTTGGACAGGAAGAGCACAGATACGCAGTATTTT; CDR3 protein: CASSLDRKSTDTQYF
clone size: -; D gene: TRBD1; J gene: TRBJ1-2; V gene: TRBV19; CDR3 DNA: TGTGCCAGTAGTCTCCGGGACAGGACCTATGGCTACACCTTC; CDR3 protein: CASSLRDRTYGYTF